These 21 T cell receptor beta chains share one sample of origin, sequenced in a study of breast tumors, draining lymph nodes, adjacent tissues. In TCRdb, the multiplex PCR reads were re-called with MiXCR into one record per CDR3 protein. The sample consists of some 140,000 distinct CDR3 sequences, approximately 22% of them appearing once. The lymph nodes were axillary draining lymph nodes from breast cancer patients. Sequencing input: axillary lymph node tissue. These receptors originate from a female donor with breast cancer. Some clones in this sample may be carry-over from other donors' samples.

This clonotype was observed many times. The J gene is TRBJ2-7, the V gene TRBV20-1; 7 positions match TRBD1. Trimming cost V 5 bases and J 4 bases; bases outside gene matches: 5. This CDR3 has 12 amino acids. Germline V gene lookup returns CDR1 DFQATT and CDR2 SNEGSKA (reference sequence). The CDR3 DNA reads TGCAGTGCTGGGGACAGAGAGTACGAGCAGTACTTC. This encodes CSAGDREYEQYF.

This clonotype has at least ten counts. The chain carries TRBV6-1 and TRBJ1-3, with D maybe TRBD1 (5 bases). This CDR3 has 15 residues. Trimming stripped 2 bases from V and 3 bases from J, with 11 bases between. Germline CDR1 reads MNHNS; CDR2 reads SASEGT. The CDR3 is CASSEQGLSGNTIYF. Here the CDR3 DNA reads TGTGCCAGCAGTGAACAGGGCTTGAGTGGAAACACCATATATTTT.

In its sample, this clonotype was seen a few times. The V and J genes are TRBV20-1 and TRBJ1-1, with D possibly being TRBD1 (5 bases). The CDR3 is 15 amino acids. The germline gives CDR1 DFQATT, CDR2 SNEGSKA (reference sequence). The V end was cut by 1 base, the J end by 4 bases, with 16 bases between. The CDR3 region is CSARVKGRGVTEAFF. CDR3 sequence (DNA): TGCAGTGCTAGAGTAAAGGGGAGGGGAGTCACTGAAGCTTTCTTT.

The chain links TRBV12-3 or TRBV12-4 to TRBJ2-2, with TRBD1 as a possible D gene (5 bases). CDR3 size: 15 residues. V shed 5 bases and J shed 7 bases, with 17 bases lying between them. CDR3 DNA sequence: TGTGCCAGCAGTCCAAACAGGCGGCGCGGCGGGGAGCTGTTTTTT. Its protein is CASSPNRRRGGELFF.

This chain links TRBV5-4 with TRBJ2-5, with D perhaps matching TRBD1 or TRBD2 (5 bases each). Trimming took off 1 base at V and 1 base at J, with 11 bases between the two ends. Germline lookup yields CDR1 SGHNT and CDR2 YYREEE (reference sequence). This CDR3 is 15 amino acids long. CDR3 in DNA: TGTGCCAGCAGCTTGAAACGGGGCTCCCAAGAGACCCAGTACTTC. Translated: CASSLKRGSQETQYF.

This clonotype was counted ten times or more. V usage is TRBV5-6 and J usage is TRBJ1-3; TRBD1 matches 7 bases. Germline values: CDR1 SGHDT, CDR2 YYEEEE. Unmatched junction bases numbered 7, after V lost 3 bases and J lost 4 bases. This CDR3 spans 15 amino acids. CDR3 bases: TGTGCCAGCAGCTACAGGGGACCCAGCGGAAACACCATATATTTT. This gives the protein CASSYRGPSGNTIYF.

The sample holds one count of this clonotype. This chain uses TRBV6-5 with TRBJ2-3; no clear D gene. The DNA end is a closer match to TRBJ1-5, so the J assignment may be wrong. CDR1 MNHEY and CDR2 SVGAGI come from the germline V gene. CDR3 size: 12 residues. CDR3 in amino acids: CASRGSTDTQHF. The DNA of the CDR3 is TGTGCCAGCAGGGGTAGCACAGATACGCAGCATTTT.

A remark on this clonotype: This clone may be a read error of a much larger clone one base away. J is TRBJ2-2 and V is TRBV6-1; a possible D gene is TRBD2 (5 bases). This CDR3 is built from 12 residues. Germline V gene data show CDR1 as MNHNS and CDR2 as SASEGT. The DNA for the CDR3 is TGTGCCAGCAGAAGGACCACCGGGAAGCTGTTTTTT. It translates to CASRRTTGKLFF.

This clonotype occurred many times. The gene calls are TRBV19 and TRBJ1-5; D is undetermined. CDR1 and CDR2 from the germline V gene are LNHDA and SQIVND (reference sequence). V lost 7 bases and J lost 1, with 14 bases in between. This CDR3 has 15 residues. CDR3 bases: TGTGCCAGTAAGCGCGAGAGGGCAAGCAATCAGCCCCAGCATTTT. Protein: CASKRERASNQPQHF.

This rearrangement joins TRBV5-8 to TRBJ1-2; D might be TRBD1 (5 bases). This CDR3 contains 14 residues. Trimming took 2 bases from V and 1 from J, leaving 9 bases between them. CDR1 and CDR2 from the germline V gene are SGHTS and YDEGEE. The CDR3 loop is CASSFPGLNYGYTF. The DNA for the CDR3 is TGTGCCAGCAGCTTCCCGGGACTTAACTATGGCTACACCTTC.

This clonotype was observed at least ten times. V is TRBV29-1 and J is TRBJ2-5, with 7 positions matching TRBD1. The V and J ends lost 1 base and 2 bases, in that order; junction bases with no gene match: 7. The germline gives CDR1 SQVTM, CDR2 ANQGSEA. This CDR3 contains 15 residues. CDR3 amino acids: CSVEGGQDLQETQYF. CDR3 nucleotides: TGCAGCGTTGAAGGAGGACAGGATCTTCAAGAGACCCAGTACTTC.

In the case of this clonotype: A read error is possible here, since a much larger clone lies one base away. This chain uses TRBV4-1 with TRBJ2-2; D perhaps matches TRBD2 (6 bases). The CDR3 has 18 amino acids. Looked up from germline, CDR1 is MGHRA and CDR2 is YSYEKL. V was trimmed by 1 base and J by 3 bases, leaving 18 bases between them. CDR3 region: CASSQGGSGGIDTGELFF. The CDR3 region has the DNA TGCGCCAGCAGCCAAGGTGGGTCGGGCGGGATAGACACCGGGGAGCTGTTTTTT.

This clonotype came up many times. The V call is TRBV20-1, the J call TRBJ2-3; TRBD1 matches 11 bases. V lost 6 bases, J lost 4 bases, and 9 bases stayed unmatched. The germline V gene has CDR1 DFQATT and CDR2 SNEGSKA (reference sequence). The CDR3 contains 15 residues. CDR3 in amino acids: CSAPRTGGMSDTQYF. The CDR3 region has the DNA TGCAGTGCCCCCCGGACAGGGGGCATGTCAGATACGCAGTATTTT.

This clonotype has a count of ten or more. V gene TRBV20-1 combines with J gene TRBJ2-7; TRBD2 matches 11 bases. The junction had 7 bases not matched to a gene; V was cut back by 5 bases and J by 4 bases. Germline V gives CDR1 DFQATT, CDR2 SNEGSKA (reference sequence). The CDR3 contains 14 residues. The CDR3 reads CSALTSGNSYEQYF. CDR3 coding DNA: TGCAGTGCTTTGACTAGCGGGAACTCTTACGAGCAGTACTTC.

For this clonotype: A much larger clonotype is one base distant, so this may be a read error. V is TRBV27 and J is TRBJ1-2; D ambiguous. The CDR3 spans 14 residues. Germline values: CDR1 MNHEY, CDR2 SMNVEV (reference sequence). Between the trimmed V and J ends, which lost 7 bases and 2 bases, there was a span of 14 bases. The CDR3 spells CASKPTGGNYGYTF. CDR3 nucleotides: TGTGCCAGCAAACCCACGGGAGGGAACTATGGCTACACCTTC.

As for this clonotype: A much bigger clone sits one base away, suggesting this may be a read error. The genes are TRBV10-3 and TRBJ2-7; D perhaps matches TRBD1 (6 bases). The CDR3 sequence is 11 residues long. Trimming shortened V by 11 bases and J by 9 bases, and 17 bases separated the two germline ends. Germline loops: CDR1 ENHRY, CDR2 SYGVKD. As DNA, the CDR3 is TGTGCCGCAGGGACAAGTAACGGGCAGTACTTC. It translates to CAAGTSNGQYF.

This clonotype was observed at least ten times. V gene TRBV10-3 combines with J gene TRBJ2-3, with a tentative D call TRBD1 (7 bases). V was trimmed by 10 bases and J by 3 bases, leaving 17 bases between them. Germline V gene data show CDR1 as ENHRY and CDR2 as SYGVKD. The CDR3 has 14 amino acids. CDR3 sequence: CATQTSGGTDTQYF. The CDR3 nucleotides read TGTGCCACCCAAACGTCAGGGGGGACAGATACGCAGTATTTT.

This clonotype has ten or more counts. The chain combines TRBV2 with TRBJ2-7; TRBD2 might be the D (7 bases). Germline V gene data show CDR1 as SNHLY and CDR2 as FYNNEI. The CDR3 sequence is 17 residues long. V was pared by 1 base and J by 1 base, with 17 bases between. CDR3 DNA: TGTGCCAGCAGTGAAGGGAGGAGCGGGACATTTTCCTACGAGCAGTACTTC. It yields the protein CASSEGRSGTFSYEQYF.

This chain links TRBV19 with TRBJ1-1, with D perhaps TRBD1 (5 bases). Germline assignment: CDR1 LNHDA and CDR2 SQIVND (reference sequence). V shed 4 bases and J shed 0 bases, with 15 bases lying between them. The CDR3 extends over 16 amino acids. The CDR3 protein is CASSNRDGRMNTEAFF. Written as DNA, the CDR3 is TGTGCCAGTAGTAACCGGGACGGACGGATGAACACTGAAGCTTTCTTT.

Of note for this clonotype: A much larger clone lies a single base off, so this may be a read error. The chain uses TRBV10-2 and TRBJ1-2; D ambiguous. CDR1 is WSHSY and CDR2 is SAAADI in the germline V gene. The CDR3 is 11 residues long. CDR3: CAGSAGYGYTF. CDR3 nucleotides: TGCGCCGGCAGTGCCGGGTATGGCTACACCTTC.

To note about this clonotype: This sequence may be a read error, since a much larger clone differs from it by one base. The rearrangement uses TRBV6-2 or TRBV6-3 and TRBJ1-2; D remains ambiguous. The germline V gene has CDR1 MNHEY and CDR2 SVGEGT. Trimming removed 4 bases from V and 7 bases from J, with 10 bases in between. The CDR3 extends over 12 amino acids. The chain's CDR3 is CASSSPTVGYTF. In DNA form, the CDR3 reads TGTGCCAGCAGTTCTCCTACAGTTGGCTACACCTTC.